This entry lists 26 T cell receptor beta chains sequenced from one sample in a study of shared clonotypes between healthy human individuals. CD45RO negativity and positive selection for CCR7 defined naive CD8 cells, a population that excluded terminally differentiated effector memory CD45RA+ cells. Repertoires were generated with immunoSEQ multiplex PCR, while TCRdb's copy carries only in-frame clones and drops some. This sample has about 680,000 clones, with 92% found just once. The sample taken for sequencing was naive CD8+ T cells sorted from blood. The receptors shown here come from a man aged 30-40 years in good health.

The CDR3 DNA is TGTGCCACTTCCTGGGGTATAGGTGAGCAGTTCTTC. Translated, it gives CATSWGIGEQFF. V usage is TRBV6-6 and J usage is TRBJ2-1; D is uncertain. The CDR3 is made up of 12 amino acids. Trimming took off 10 bases at V and 9 bases at J, with 16 bases between the two ends. Germline loops: CDR1 MNHNY, CDR2 SVGAGI (reference sequence).

V gene TRBV4-2 combines with J gene TRBJ2-2, with D possibly matching TRBD2 (6 bases). The CDR3 is 16 residues long. Germline V gene sequence: CDR1 LGHNA, CDR2 YNFKEQ. V was pared by 1 base and J by 2 bases, with 11 bases between. The CDR3 loop reads CASSQAGVGNTGELFF. CDR3 sequence (DNA): TGTGCCAGCAGCCAAGCGGGGGTCGGTAACACCGGGGAGCTGTTTTTT.

The CDR3 loop is CASSSKGLAGPYNEQFF. CDR3 coding DNA: TGTGCCAGCAGTTCGAAGGGACTAGCGGGACCCTACAATGAGCAGTTCTTC. This rearrangement joins TRBV27 to TRBJ2-1, with 13 bases aligning to TRBD2. Germline loops: CDR1 MNHEY, CDR2 SMNVEV (reference sequence). CDR3 size: 17 residues. After removal of 4 bases from V and 2 bases from J, the junction contained 5 bases not matched to a gene.

The rearrangement joins TRBV6-1 to TRBJ1-2; D not certain. The CDR3 loop spans 14 amino acids. Germline CDR1 reads MNHNS; CDR2 reads SASEGT. V was shortened by 2 bases and J by 5 bases, with 12 bases between the two germline ends. The CDR3 protein is CASSEPIGIYGYTF. Written as DNA, the CDR3 is TGTGCCAGCAGTGAACCCATAGGGATTTATGGCTACACCTTC.

The chain uses TRBV10-2 and TRBJ2-3, with D perhaps TRBD1 or TRBD2 (5 bases each). The germline CDR1 and CDR2 sequences are WSHSY and SAAADI. This CDR3 is built from 15 residues. Trimming cost V 3 bases and J 5 bases, with 15 bases left between them. For the CDR3, the DNA is TGCGCCAGCAGTGAATTGGGACCCGCGGGAGATACGCAGTATTTT. Residues: CASSELGPAGDTQYF.

About this clone itself: One junction end does not reproduce the germline sequence, and a read error may be involved. The chain has TRBV2 and TRBJ2-7; tentatively, D is TRBD2 (5 bases). CDR3 length: 13 residues. Germline V gene sequence: CDR1 SNHLY, CDR2 FYNNEI. The CDR3 protein is CANTLGPSSEQYF. The CDR3 DNA reads TGTGCCAACACACTAGGGCCTTCCTCCGAGCAGTACTTC.

The chain's CDR3 is CASSLEPLRQGETQYF. DNA of the CDR3: TGTGCCAGCAGCTTAGAGCCACTGAGACAGGGAGAGACCCAGTACTTC. The gene calls are TRBV11-2 and TRBJ2-5; TRBD1 agrees at 7 bases. The CDR3 has 16 amino acids. V shed 0 bases, J shed 4 bases, and the junction held 8 bases outside the gene matches. CDR1 is SGHAT and CDR2 is FQNNGV in the germline V gene.

The chain is built from TRBV6-1 and TRBJ1-2; no clear D gene. Germline CDR1 and CDR2: MNHNS and SASEGT. CDR3 length: 11 amino acids. V was trimmed by 3 bases and J by 7 bases, leaving 6 bases between them. The CDR3 DNA reads TGTGCCAGCAGTGAGAAACCTGGCTACACCTTC. Translating it yields CASSEKPGYTF.

As for this clone: Other DNA sequences within the sample encode an identical CDR3. The V call is TRBV9, the J call TRBJ1-1; D ambiguous. CDR3 length: 13 amino acids. The V and J ends lost 0 bases and 3 bases respectively, with 6 bases between them. Germline assignment: CDR1 SGDLS and CDR2 YYNGEE. The CDR3, as DNA: TGTGCCAGCAGCGTAGGAGGACACACTGAAGCTTTCTTT. This sequence encodes CASSVGGHTEAFF.

DNA for the CDR3: TGTGCCAGCAGTTTATTTCCGGGTATTGAGCAGTTCTTC. It codes for CASSLFPGIEQFF. The chain joins TRBV27 to TRBJ2-1; no clear D. CDR3 length: 13 amino acids. Per the germline V gene, CDR1 is MNHEY and CDR2 is SMNVEV (reference sequence). V lost 1 base and J lost 9, with 10 bases in between.

The chain combines TRBV11-2 with TRBJ2-1; 8 bases are a match to TRBD2. After removal of 1 base from V and 3 bases from J, the junction contained 8 bases not matched to a gene. CDR1 SGHAT and CDR2 FQNNGV come from the germline V gene. The CDR3 is 17 residues long. The CDR3 loop reads CASSLGREEGNYNEQFF. The CDR3 nucleotides are TGTGCCAGCAGCTTAGGGCGGGAGGAAGGAAACTACAATGAGCAGTTCTTC.

The CDR3 DNA reads as TGCGCCAGCAGCCAAGGTCTGGCGGGAGGCACAGATACGCAGTATTTT. This translates into CASSQGLAGGTDTQYF. This chain uses TRBV4-3 with TRBJ2-3; 7 nucleotides line up with TRBD2. CDR1 is LGHNA, CDR2 YSLEER, per germline. After removal of 1 base from V and 1 base from J, the junction contained 5 bases not matched to a gene. CDR3 length equals 16 residues.

This clone was seen more than once but under ten times. The rearrangement uses TRBV4-3 and TRBJ2-2; 8 nucleotides align to TRBD1. V was clipped by 6 bases and J by 0 bases; unmatched bases: 3. CDR1 LGHNA and CDR2 YSLEER come from the germline V gene. The CDR3 runs to 15 residues. The CDR3 region has the DNA TGCGCCAGCAGGCGACAGGGGCCGAACACCGGGGAGCTGTTTTTT. Protein: CASRRQGPNTGELFF.

As regards this clone: The sample contains more than one DNA sequence encoding this CDR3. V usage is TRBV11-2 and J usage is TRBJ2-7; no firm D call. Trimming cost V 0 bases and J 2 bases, with 2 bases left between them. Germline V gene lookup returns CDR1 SGHAT and CDR2 FQNNGV. CDR3 length equals 12 residues. The CDR3 DNA sequence: TGTGCCAGCAGCTTAGACACCTACGAGCAGTACTTC. This sequence encodes CASSLDTYEQYF.

The rearrangement uses TRBV15 and TRBJ2-7, with no clear D. In germline, CDR1 is LNHNV, CDR2 YYDKDF (reference sequence). This CDR3 is built from 13 residues. V was pared by 5 bases and J by 5 bases, with 13 bases between. The CDR3 spells CATSERRRDEQYF. In DNA, the CDR3 is TGTGCCACCAGCGAAAGGCGCCGAGACGAGCAGTACTTC.

The chain has TRBV27 and TRBJ2-3, with TRBD2 identical over 8 bases. Germline V gene data show CDR1 as MNHEY and CDR2 as SMNVEV (reference sequence). V lost 8 bases, J lost 0 bases, and 10 bases stayed unmatched. This CDR3 is built from 16 residues. CDR3 residues: CASGLLLAASTDTQYF. Written as DNA, the CDR3 is TGTGCCAGCGGACTCTTACTAGCGGCAAGCACAGATACGCAGTATTTT.

This rearrangement joins TRBV19 to TRBJ2-1; D uncertain. There are 13 residues in the CDR3. Looked up from germline, CDR1 is LNHDA and CDR2 is SQIVND (reference sequence). V was shortened by 3 bases and J by 4 bases, with 7 bases between the two germline ends. The CDR3 loop is CASSMSFYNEQFF. CDR3 sequence (DNA): TGTGCCAGTAGTATGTCGTTTTACAATGAGCAGTTCTTC.

The chain recombines TRBV15 with TRBJ2-7; TRBD2 agrees at 8 bases. This CDR3 is 16 amino acids long. The ends lost 4 bases at V and 3 bases at J; junction bases unmatched: 11. Germline assignment: CDR1 LNHNV and CDR2 YYDKDF (reference sequence). This chain's CDR3 is CATSILTSGLNYEQYF. CDR3 in DNA: TGTGCCACCAGCATACTTACTAGCGGACTCAACTACGAGCAGTACTTC.

The V call is TRBV28, the J call TRBJ2-2; TRBD2 matches at 13 bases. CDR3 length equals 17 residues. With 3 bases clipped from V and 6 bases from J, the junction kept 7 bases outside the gene matches. Germline V gene data show CDR1 as MDHEN and CDR2 as SYDVKM. CDR3 residues: CASSFLWTSGSPGELFF. The DNA of the CDR3 is TGTGCCAGCAGTTTTCTTTGGACTAGCGGGAGTCCCGGGGAGCTGTTTTTT.

The J gene is TRBJ2-2, the V gene TRBV7-9; D not certain. V shed 3 bases and J shed 4 bases, with 12 bases lying between them. The CDR3 has 15 residues. The germline V gene has CDR1 SEHNR and CDR2 FQNEAQ (reference sequence). CDR3 bases: TGTGCCAGCAGCTTCTCCACGGAAAGCACCGGGGAGCTGTTTTTT. Amino acid sequence: CASSFSTESTGELFF.

The V gene is TRBV9, the J gene TRBJ2-2; D gene unclear. V was cut by 4 bases and J by 0 bases, with 16 bases left in between. The germline V gene has CDR1 SGDLS and CDR2 YYNGEE. The CDR3 length is 17 residues. The CDR3 sequence: CASSPVGGVSNTGELFF. The CDR3 DNA reads TGTGCCAGCAGCCCAGTCGGTGGGGTATCGAACACCGGGGAGCTGTTTTTT.

The V and J genes are TRBV27 and TRBJ2-3; TRBD1 aligns across 7 bases. The CDR3 spans 17 residues. With V trimmed by 6 bases and J by 3 bases, 15 bases remained unmatched. Germline loops: CDR1 MNHEY, CDR2 SMNVEV (reference sequence). In DNA, the CDR3 is TGTGCCAGCAGACCACTCGGACAGGTTGGACGGACAGATACGCAGTATTTT. This codes for CASRPLGQVGRTDTQYF.

This clone was observed once. V usage is TRBV9 and J usage is TRBJ2-7; weak D call: TRBD1 (8 bases). V was shortened by 4 bases and J by 4 bases, with 27 bases between the two germline ends. The germline gives CDR1 SGDLS, CDR2 YYNGEE. The CDR3 runs 18 residues. The DNA for the CDR3 is TGTGCCAGCAGCCACGGACAGGGCGGGGGATCGGAATGGTACGAGCAGTACTTC. Encoded protein: CASSHGQGGGSEWYEQYF.

The rearrangement links TRBV29-1 to TRBJ2-1; D not resolved. The V gene lost 3 bases and the J gene lost 10 bases, with 7 bases spanning the gap. The germline gives CDR1 SQVTM, CDR2 ANQGSEA. This CDR3 has 10 amino acids. DNA of the CDR3: TGCAGCGTTGAGCTCAGGGAGCAGTTCTTC. Translated: CSVELREQFF.

The chain recombines TRBV11-3 with TRBJ2-1; 9 bases line up with TRBD2. The V gene end was trimmed by 7 bases and the J gene end by 7 bases; junction bases not matched to a gene: 5. Germline CDR1 is SGHNT and CDR2 is YENEEA. There are 13 residues in the CDR3. The CDR3 is CASKAGGFNEQFF. The DNA of the CDR3 is TGTGCCAGCAAAGCGGGAGGTTTTAATGAGCAGTTCTTC.

The chain uses TRBV4-1 and TRBJ2-7; D is unresolved. The V and J ends lost 3 bases and 0 bases respectively, with 6 bases between them. The CDR3 totals 13 residues. The germline gives CDR1 MGHRA, CDR2 YSYEKL. In DNA, the CDR3 is TGCGCCAGCAGCCACCCCACCTCCTACGAGCAGTACTTC. It encodes CASSHPTSYEQYF.